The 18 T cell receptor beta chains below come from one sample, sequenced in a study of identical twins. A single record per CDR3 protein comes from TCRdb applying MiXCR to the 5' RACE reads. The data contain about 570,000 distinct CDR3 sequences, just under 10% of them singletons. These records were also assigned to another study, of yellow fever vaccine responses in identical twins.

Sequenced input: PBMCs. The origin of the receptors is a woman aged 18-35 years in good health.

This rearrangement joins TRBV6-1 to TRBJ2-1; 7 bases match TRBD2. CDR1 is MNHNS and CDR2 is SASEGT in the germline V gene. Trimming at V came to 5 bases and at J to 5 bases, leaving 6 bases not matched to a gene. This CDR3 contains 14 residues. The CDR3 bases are TGTGCCAGCAGTCTCCCAACTAGCGACAATGAGCAGTTCTTC. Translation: CASSLPTSDNEQFF.

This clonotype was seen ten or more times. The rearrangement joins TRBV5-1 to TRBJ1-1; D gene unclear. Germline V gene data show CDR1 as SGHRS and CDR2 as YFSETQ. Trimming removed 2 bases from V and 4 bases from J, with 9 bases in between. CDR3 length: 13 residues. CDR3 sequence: CASSFGDATEAFF. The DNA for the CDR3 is TGCGCCAGCAGCTTTGGGGATGCCACTGAAGCTTTCTTT.

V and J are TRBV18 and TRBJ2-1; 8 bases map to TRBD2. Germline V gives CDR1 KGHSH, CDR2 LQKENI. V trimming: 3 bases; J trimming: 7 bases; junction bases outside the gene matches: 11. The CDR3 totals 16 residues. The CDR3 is CASSPFVGRAGNEQFF. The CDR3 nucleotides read TGTGCCAGCTCACCTTTCGTCGGGAGGGCCGGAAATGAGCAGTTCTTC.

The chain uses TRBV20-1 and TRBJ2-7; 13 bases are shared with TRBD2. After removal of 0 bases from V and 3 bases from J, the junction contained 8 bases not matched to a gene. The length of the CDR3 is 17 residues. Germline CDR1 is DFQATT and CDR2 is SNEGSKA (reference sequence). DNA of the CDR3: TGCAGTGCTAGAGATTTCGGGACTAGCGGGGATATCTACGAGCAGTACTTC. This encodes CSARDFGTSGDIYEQYF.

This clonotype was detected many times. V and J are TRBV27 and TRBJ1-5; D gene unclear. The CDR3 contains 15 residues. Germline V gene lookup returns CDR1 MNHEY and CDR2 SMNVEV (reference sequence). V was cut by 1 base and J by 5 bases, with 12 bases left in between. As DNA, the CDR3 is TGTGCCAGCAGTTTATTCTGGCGGGGTCATCAGCCCCAGCATTTT. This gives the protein CASSLFWRGHQPQHF.

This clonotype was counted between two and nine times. The CDR3, as DNA: TGCGCCAGCAGCCAGGATCCCTCTGCTGGCGGATACAATGAGCAGTTCTTC. This codes for CASSQDPSAGGYNEQFF. The chain has TRBV4-3 and TRBJ2-1; D is unclear. The V and J ends lost 3 bases and 4 bases respectively, with 19 bases between them. The CDR3 has 17 residues. Germline lookup yields CDR1 LGHNA and CDR2 YSLEER.

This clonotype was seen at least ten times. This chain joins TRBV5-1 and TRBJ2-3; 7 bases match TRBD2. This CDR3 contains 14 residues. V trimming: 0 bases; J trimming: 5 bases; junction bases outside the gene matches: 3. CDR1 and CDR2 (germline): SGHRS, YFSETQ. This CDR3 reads CASSLVRGEDTQYF. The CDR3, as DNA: TGCGCCAGCAGCTTGGTCCGGGGGGAAGATACGCAGTATTTT.

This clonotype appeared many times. The DNA for the CDR3 is TGTGCCAGCAGTTACAGGGAAGCCCCAGATACGCAGTATTTT. It translates to CASSYREAPDTQYF. V gene TRBV6-2 or TRBV6-3 combines with J gene TRBJ2-3; the D is unclear. Germline V gives CDR1 MNHEY, CDR2 SVGEGT. V was pared by 2 bases and J by 4 bases, with 10 bases between. This CDR3 region has 14 residues.

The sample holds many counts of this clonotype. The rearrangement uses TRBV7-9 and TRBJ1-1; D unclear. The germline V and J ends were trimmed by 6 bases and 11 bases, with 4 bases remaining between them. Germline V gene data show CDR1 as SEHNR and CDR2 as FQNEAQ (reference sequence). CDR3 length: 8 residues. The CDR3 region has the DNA TGTGCCAGCAGTCCGGCTTTCTTT. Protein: CASSPAFF.

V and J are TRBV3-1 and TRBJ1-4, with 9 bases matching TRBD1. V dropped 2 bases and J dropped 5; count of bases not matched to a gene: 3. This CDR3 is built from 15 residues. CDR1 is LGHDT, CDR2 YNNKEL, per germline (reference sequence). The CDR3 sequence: CASSQWDRVNEKLFF. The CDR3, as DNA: TGTGCCAGCAGCCAATGGGACAGGGTCAATGAAAAACTGTTTTTT.

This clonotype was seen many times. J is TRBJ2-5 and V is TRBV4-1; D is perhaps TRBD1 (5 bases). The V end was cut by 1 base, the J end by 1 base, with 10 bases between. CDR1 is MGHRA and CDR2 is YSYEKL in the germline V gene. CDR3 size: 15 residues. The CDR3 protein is CASSQGVGAQETQYF. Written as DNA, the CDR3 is TGCGCCAGCAGCCAAGGTGTAGGGGCCCAAGAGACCCAGTACTTC.

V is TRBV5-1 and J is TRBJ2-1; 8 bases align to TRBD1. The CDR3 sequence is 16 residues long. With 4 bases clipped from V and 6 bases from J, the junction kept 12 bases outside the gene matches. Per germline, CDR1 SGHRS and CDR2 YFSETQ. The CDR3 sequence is CASSPNDRGSGNEQFF. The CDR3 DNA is TGCGCCAGCAGCCCGAACGACAGGGGCAGTGGCAATGAGCAGTTCTTC.

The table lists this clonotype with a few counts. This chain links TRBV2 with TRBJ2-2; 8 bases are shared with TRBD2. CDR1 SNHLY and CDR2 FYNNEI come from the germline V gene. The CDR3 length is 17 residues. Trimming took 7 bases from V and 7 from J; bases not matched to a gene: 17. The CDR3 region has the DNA TGTGCCAGCATGGCTAGCGGGCCACCTCCAAGGGGCGGGGAGCTGTTTTTT. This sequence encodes CASMASGPPPRGGELFF.

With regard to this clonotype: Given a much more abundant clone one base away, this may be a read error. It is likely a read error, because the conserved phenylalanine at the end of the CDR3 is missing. CDR3 nucleotide sequence: TGCAGCGTTGAGGGATACAATGAGCAGTTCTAC. Residues: CSVEGYNEQFY. This chain joins TRBV29-1 and TRBJ2-1, with no clear D. In germline, CDR1 is SQVTM, CDR2 ANQGSEA. Trimming shortened V by 3 bases and J by 4 bases, and 4 bases separated the two germline ends. This CDR3 contains 11 residues.

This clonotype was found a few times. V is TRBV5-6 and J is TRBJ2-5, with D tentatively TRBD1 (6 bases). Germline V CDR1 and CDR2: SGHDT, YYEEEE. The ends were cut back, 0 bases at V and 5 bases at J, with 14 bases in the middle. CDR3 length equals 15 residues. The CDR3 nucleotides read TGTGCCAGCAGCTTGGCTAGGGGGTTTCCGGAGACCCAGTACTTC. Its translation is CASSLARGFPETQYF.

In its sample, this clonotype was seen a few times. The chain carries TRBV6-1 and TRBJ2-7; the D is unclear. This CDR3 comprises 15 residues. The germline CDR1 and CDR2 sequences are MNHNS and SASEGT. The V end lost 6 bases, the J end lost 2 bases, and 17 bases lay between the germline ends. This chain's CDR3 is CASSPSGGPTYEQYF. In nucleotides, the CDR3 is TGTGCCAGCAGCCCGAGTGGCGGTCCCACCTACGAGCAGTACTTC.

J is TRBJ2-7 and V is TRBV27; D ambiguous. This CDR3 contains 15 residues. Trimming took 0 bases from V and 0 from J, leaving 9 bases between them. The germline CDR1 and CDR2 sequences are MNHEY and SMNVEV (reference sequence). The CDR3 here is CASSLSLDSSYEQYF. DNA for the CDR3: TGTGCCAGCAGTTTATCGTTAGATAGCTCCTACGAGCAGTACTTC.

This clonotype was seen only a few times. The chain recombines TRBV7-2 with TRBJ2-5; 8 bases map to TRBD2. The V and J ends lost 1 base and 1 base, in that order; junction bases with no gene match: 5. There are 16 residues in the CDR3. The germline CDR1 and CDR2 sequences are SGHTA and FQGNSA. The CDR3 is CASSLVGLAGQETQYF. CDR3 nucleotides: TGTGCCAGCAGCTTAGTCGGCCTAGCGGGCCAAGAGACCCAGTACTTC.